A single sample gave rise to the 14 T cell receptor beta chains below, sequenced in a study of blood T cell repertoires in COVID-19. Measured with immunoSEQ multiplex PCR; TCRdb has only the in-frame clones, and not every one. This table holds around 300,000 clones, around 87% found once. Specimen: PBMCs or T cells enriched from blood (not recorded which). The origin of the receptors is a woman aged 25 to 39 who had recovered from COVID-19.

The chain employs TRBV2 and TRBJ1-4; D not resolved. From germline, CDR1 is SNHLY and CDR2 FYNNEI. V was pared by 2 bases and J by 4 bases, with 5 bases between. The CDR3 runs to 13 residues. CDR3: CASSEQFNEKLFF. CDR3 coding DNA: TGTGCCAGCAGTGAACAGTTTAATGAAAAACTGTTTTTT.

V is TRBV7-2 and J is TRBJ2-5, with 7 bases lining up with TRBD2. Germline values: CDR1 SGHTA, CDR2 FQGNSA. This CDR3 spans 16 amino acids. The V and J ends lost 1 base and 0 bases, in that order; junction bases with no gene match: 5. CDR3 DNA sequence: TGTGCCAGCAGCTTAGTAGGGGCGGGGGACCAAGAGACCCAGTACTTC. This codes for CASSLVGAGDQETQYF.

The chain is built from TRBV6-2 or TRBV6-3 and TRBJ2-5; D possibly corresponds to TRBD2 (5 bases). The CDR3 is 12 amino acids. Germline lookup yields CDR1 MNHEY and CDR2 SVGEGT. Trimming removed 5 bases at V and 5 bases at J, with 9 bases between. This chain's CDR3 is CASSHRGETQYF. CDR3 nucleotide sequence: TGTGCCAGCAGTCATAGAGGGGAGACCCAGTACTTC.

For the CDR3, the DNA is TGCGCCAGCGGATTAGGCAGGGAAGAAGGCTACACCTTC. This gives the protein CASGLGREEGYTF. V gene TRBV5-1 combines with J gene TRBJ1-2; tentative D call: TRBD1 (5 bases). Germline-derived CDR1 and CDR2 are SGHRS and YFSETQ. The CDR3 loop spans 13 amino acids. The V gene lost 7 bases and the J gene lost 8 bases, with 18 bases spanning the gap.

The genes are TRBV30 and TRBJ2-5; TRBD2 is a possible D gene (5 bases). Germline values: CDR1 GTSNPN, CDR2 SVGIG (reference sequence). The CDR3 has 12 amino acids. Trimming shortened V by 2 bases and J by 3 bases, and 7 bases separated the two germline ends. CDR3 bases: TGTGCCTGGAGTCCACTAGAAGAGACCCAGTACTTC. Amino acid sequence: CAWSPLEETQYF.

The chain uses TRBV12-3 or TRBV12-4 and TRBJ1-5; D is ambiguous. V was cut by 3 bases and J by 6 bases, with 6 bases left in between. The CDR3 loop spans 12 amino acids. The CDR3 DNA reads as TGTGCCAGCAGTTTTCGGAGTCAGCCCCAGCATTTT. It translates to CASSFRSQPQHF.

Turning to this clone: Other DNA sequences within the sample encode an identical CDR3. The CDR3 sequence: CASTRVNTEAFF. Written as DNA, the CDR3 is TGTGCCAGCACCCGTGTGAACACTGAAGCTTTCTTT. The chain links TRBV28 to TRBJ1-1; D gene unclear. Trimming removed 7 bases at V and 0 bases at J, with 6 bases between. Germline CDR1 and CDR2: MDHEN and SYDVKM. The CDR3 has 12 residues.

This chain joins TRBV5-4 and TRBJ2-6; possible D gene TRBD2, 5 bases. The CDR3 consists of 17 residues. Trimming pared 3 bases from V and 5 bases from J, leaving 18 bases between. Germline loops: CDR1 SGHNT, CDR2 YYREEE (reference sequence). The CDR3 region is CASSSPEDHGRANVLTF. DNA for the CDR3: TGTGCCAGCAGCTCTCCAGAGGACCACGGGAGGGCCAACGTCCTGACTTTC.

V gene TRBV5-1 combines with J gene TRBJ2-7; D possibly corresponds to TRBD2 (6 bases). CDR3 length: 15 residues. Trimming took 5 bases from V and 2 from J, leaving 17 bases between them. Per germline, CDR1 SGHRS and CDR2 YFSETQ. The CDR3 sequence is CASSGNAGTTYEQYF. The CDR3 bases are TGCGCCAGCAGTGGTAACGCGGGGACCACCTACGAGCAGTACTTC.

The CDR3 is CASSTLPGLFVGNTIYF. The CDR3 region has the DNA TGTGCCAGTAGTACTCTTCCGGGACTGTTTGTAGGAAACACCATATATTTT. The chain couples TRBV19 to TRBJ1-3, with D maybe TRBD1 (5 bases). V was cut by 4 bases and J by 4 bases, with 20 bases left in between. Germline V lookup: CDR1 LNHDA, CDR2 SQIVND (reference sequence). This CDR3 comprises 17 residues.

As DNA, the CDR3 is TGTGCCAGCAGACGACAGGGATTTAGCAATCAGCCCCAGCATTTT. Translated, it gives CASRRQGFSNQPQHF. The chain has TRBV28 and TRBJ1-5; TRBD1 agrees at 7 bases. The V and J ends lost 6 bases and 0 bases, in that order; junction bases with no gene match: 5. This CDR3 region has 15 residues. Germline V CDR1 and CDR2: MDHEN, SYDVKM.

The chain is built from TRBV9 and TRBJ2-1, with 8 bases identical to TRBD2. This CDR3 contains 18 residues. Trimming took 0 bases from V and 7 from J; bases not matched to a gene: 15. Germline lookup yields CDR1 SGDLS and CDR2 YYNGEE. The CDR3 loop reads CASSVGIAGGPSKNEQFF. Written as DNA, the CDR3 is TGTGCCAGCAGCGTAGGGATCGCGGGGGGCCCCTCGAAAAATGAGCAGTTCTTC.

CDR3 in DNA: TGTGCCAGCAGCCCTGGACCGCGGGGGAGTTCTGGGGAGCTGTTTTTT. It translates to CASSPGPRGSSGELFF. The chain carries TRBV9 and TRBJ2-2; 7 bases line up with TRBD2. J gave up 8 bases and V 4 bases, and 14 bases lay outside the gene matches. Germline assignment: CDR1 SGDLS and CDR2 YYNGEE. The CDR3 contains 16 residues.

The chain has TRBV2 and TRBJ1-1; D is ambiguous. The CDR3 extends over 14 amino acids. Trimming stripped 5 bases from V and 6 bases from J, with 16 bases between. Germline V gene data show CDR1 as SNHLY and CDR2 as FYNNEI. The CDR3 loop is CASSPGEVLPEAFF. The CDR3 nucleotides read TGTGCCAGCAGTCCCGGGGAGGTTCTTCCTGAAGCTTTCTTT.